This T cell receptor (beta chain) was profiled in a study of blood T cell repertoires in COVID-19 (dated by TCRdb to 2018 to 2021). As for the study more broadly: The collaborator samples originated in the United States, Italy and Spain and spanned the acute and convalescent phases of COVID-19. The material from the prospective study consisted of cDNA or gDNA derived from T cells, B-cell-depleted T cells, or PBMCs. Deeply sampled blood TCRbeta repertoires from subjects exposed to, actively infected with, or recovered from COVID-19 were included in the dataset. The repertoires were released in a freely available public database meant as a resource for research on the immune response to SARS-CoV-2. The samples were drawn from the first 160 participants of the ongoing ImmuneRACE study and from some 1,300 subjects provided by 6 global collaborators. Nearly every sample came with metadata listing a de-identified subject ID, COVID-19 status, age in years and sex. Where HLA class I and class II types were available, the types were taken from metadata supplied by the sample provider, not from assay-based typing.

To note about this clone: No antigen is known for it. It has no much larger one-base neighbor in the sample; base qualities were not kept.

Collaborating institutions collected whole blood in K2EDTA tubes following their own protocols. For TCRbeta analysis, collaborators shipped samples in one of three forms: frozen whole blood, isolated PBMCs, or DNA extracted from either of those sample types. TCRbeta CDR3 regions were amplified from genomic DNA using the immunoSEQ Assay, a bias-controlled multiplex PCR. The paper's data handling went like this. The number of nucleated cells in each sample was estimated by amplification of reference gene primers within the assay. To quantify the absolute abundance of each unique TCRbeta CDR3 rearrangement, sequence reads were collapsed and filtered. For each sample, productive Simpson clonality was calculated as the square root of Simpson's diversity index across productive rearrangements. The clones in this table, taken by TCRdb from immuneACCESS, are in-frame only. Not every clone is retained; where verified, under half of the shortfall comes from an unresolved V gene, and the cause of the rest is unknown. For V, J and clone size, that table is used; D and trimming come from the DNA. This sample lists around 95,000 clones; roughly 80% were detected once. The ten largest clones capture around 11% of the sample.

The junction shows trimming of 8 bases on V and 0 bases on J, plus 6 bases between the germline ends. The CDR3 holds 12 amino acids from the cysteine to the phenylalanine. Only the CDR3 DNA stays, 36 bases, in frame from base 1. For CDR1 and CDR2, the germline V gene lists MDHEN and SYDVKM. The study at large found these results: The amount of clinical and demographic metadata varied by source and participant and was provided uncurated.

The TCR sequence derives from an elderly woman with acute or convalescent COVID-19. Sequencing was performed on peripheral blood. The chain joins TRBV28 to TRBJ2-3; the best D guess is TRBD2, with 5 bases matching. CDR3 protein: CASGSSTDTQYF. At the DNA level, the sequence is TGTGCCAGCGGGAGTAGCACAGATACGCAGTATTTT.